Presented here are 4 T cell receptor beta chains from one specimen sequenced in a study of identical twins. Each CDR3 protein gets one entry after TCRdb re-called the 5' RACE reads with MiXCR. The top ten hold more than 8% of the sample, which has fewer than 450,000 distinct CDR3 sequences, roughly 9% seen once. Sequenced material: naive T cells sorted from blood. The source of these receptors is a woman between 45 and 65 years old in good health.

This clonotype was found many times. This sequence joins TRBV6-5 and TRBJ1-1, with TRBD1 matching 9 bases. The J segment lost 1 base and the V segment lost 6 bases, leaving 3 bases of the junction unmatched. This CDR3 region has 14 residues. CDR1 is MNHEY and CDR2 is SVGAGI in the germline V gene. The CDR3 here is CASREDRGNTEAFF. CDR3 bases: TGTGCCAGCAGGGAGGACAGGGGGAACACTGAAGCTTTCTTT.

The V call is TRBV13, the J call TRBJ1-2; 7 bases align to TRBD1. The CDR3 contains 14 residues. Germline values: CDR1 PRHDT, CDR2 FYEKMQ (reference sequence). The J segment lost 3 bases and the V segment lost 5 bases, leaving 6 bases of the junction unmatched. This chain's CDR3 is CASSVLQGYYGYTF. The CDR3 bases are TGTGCCAGCAGCGTCCTACAGGGGTACTATGGCTACACCTTC. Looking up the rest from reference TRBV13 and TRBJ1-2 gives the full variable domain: AAGVIQSPRHLIKEKRETATLKCYPIPRHDTVYWYQQGPGQDPQFLISFYEKMQSDKGSIPDRFSAQQFSDYHSELNMSSLELGDSALYFCASSVLQGYYGYTFGSGTRLTVV.

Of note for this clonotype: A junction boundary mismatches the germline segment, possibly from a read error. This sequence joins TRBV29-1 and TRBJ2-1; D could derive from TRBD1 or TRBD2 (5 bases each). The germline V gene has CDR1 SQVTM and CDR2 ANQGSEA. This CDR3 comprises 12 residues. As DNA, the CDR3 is TGCAGCGTTGTAGCCAGACGGGACGAGCGGTTCTTC. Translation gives CSVVARRDERFF.

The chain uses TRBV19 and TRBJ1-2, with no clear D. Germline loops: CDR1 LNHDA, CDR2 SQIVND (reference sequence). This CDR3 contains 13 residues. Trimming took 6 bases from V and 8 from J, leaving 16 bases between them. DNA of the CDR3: TGTGCCAGTAGACTTATCTGGGGAGACGGCTACACCTTC. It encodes CASRLIWGDGYTF.